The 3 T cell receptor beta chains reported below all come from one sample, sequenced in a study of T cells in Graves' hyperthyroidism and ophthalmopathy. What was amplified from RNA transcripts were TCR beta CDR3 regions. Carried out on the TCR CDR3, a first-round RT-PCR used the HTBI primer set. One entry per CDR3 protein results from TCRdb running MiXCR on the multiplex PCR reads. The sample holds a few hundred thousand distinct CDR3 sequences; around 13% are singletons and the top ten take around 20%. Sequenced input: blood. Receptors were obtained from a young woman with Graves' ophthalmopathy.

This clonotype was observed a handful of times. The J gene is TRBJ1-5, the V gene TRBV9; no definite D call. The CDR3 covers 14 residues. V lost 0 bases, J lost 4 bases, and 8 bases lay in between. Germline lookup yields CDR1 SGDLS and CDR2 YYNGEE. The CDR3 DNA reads TGTGCCAGCAGCGTAGGCAGTACAAATCAGCCCCAGCATTTT. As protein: CASSVGSTNQPQHF.

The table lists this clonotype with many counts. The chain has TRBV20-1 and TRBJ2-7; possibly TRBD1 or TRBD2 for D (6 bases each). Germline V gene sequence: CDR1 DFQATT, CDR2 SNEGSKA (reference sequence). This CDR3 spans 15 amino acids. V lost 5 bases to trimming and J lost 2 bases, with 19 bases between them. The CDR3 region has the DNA TGCAGTGCTTGGACACCGAGGGGGGAGGCCTACGAGCAGTACTTC. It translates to CSAWTPRGEAYEQYF.

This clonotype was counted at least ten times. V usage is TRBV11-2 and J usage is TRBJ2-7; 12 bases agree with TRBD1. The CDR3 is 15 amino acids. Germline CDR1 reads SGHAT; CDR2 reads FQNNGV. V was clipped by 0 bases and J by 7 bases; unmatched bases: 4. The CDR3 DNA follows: TGTGCCAGCAGCTTAGAGGGACAGGGGGCATCTGAGCAGTACTTC. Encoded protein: CASSLEGQGASEQYF.